The entry that follows covers one T cell receptor beta chain sequence. Its antigen is not identified. This specimen belongs to a study of T cells in localized non-small cell lung cancer. TCRdb's table, derived via immunoSEQ multiplex PCR, lists solely in-frame clones and lacks some. The sample has about 59,000 clones; approximately 91% are singletons. Points from the study as a whole: Median around 62 top-100 tumor clones were shared with paired adjacent lung.

The material was peripheral blood, obtained before any cancer treatment. This clonotype was obtained from a man aged 35 to 69 with stage I lung adenocarcinoma.

The CDR3 nucleotides read TGTGCCAGCAGCCAAGAGCGCCTTGAGCAGTTCTTC. It specifies CASSQERLEQFF. The chain combines TRBV14 with TRBJ2-1, with D unclear. Trimming left V 0 bases short and J 9 bases short, with 6 bases between. The CDR3 covers 12 residues. From germline, CDR1 is SGHDN and CDR2 FVKESK.